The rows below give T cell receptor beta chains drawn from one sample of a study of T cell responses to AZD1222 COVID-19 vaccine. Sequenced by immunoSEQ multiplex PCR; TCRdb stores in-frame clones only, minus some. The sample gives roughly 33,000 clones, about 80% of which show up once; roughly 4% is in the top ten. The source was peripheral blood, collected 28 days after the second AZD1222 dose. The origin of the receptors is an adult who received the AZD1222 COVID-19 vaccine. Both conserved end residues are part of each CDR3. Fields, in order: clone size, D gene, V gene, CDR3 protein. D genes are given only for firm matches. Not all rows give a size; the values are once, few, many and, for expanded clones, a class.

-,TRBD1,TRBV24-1,CATSDPNRGHEQFF
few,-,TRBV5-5,CASSFKQGEVSYEQYF
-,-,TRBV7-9,CASSSVGYEQYF
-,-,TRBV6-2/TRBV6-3,CASSYSPGQAYLAKNIQYF
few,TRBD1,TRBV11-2,CASSSRDRAPKWGANVLTF
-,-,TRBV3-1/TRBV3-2,CASSQDHKGRGYTF
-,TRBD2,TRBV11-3,CASSFGGDGEQYF
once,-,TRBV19,CASRPSVTAGNTIYF
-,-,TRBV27,CASSYYTGELFF
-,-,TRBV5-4,CASSLREGGADTQYF
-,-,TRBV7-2,CASSPADAKNIQYF
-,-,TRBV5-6,CASSTGGLPNSPLHF
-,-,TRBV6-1,CASSDTGNIQYF
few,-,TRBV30,CAWRRQNGELFF
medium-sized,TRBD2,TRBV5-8,CASSHLGTSGNLGNEQFF
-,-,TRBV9,CASSVATGDTGELFF
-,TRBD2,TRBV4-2,CASSQERGGGKETQYF
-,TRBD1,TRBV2,CASSEFGQGANYGYTF
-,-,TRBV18,CASSVVGINYGYTF
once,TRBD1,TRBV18,CASSSGQGTRAEAFF
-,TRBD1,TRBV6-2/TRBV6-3,CASSYRGPNQPQHF
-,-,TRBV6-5,CASSRTGTSNEQYF
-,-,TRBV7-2,CASSLAASNTGELFF